This T cell receptor beta chain is from a study of metastatic and nonmetastatic thyroid tumors. At the level of the study: Comparison of repertoires was carried out across blood and tumor or nodule tissue from malignant and benign thyroid patients.

This clone was found many times. The antigen is unknown. CDR3 length equals 13 residues. Germline CDR1 SGHTA, CDR2 FQGTGA. Trimming stripped 1 base from V and 4 bases from J, with 4 bases between. Study conclusions and caveats: Significantly greater TCR beta diversity was reportedly found in malignant thyroid tumors than in benign nodules (in blood and tumor).

TCRdb re-called the PCR reads with MiXCR. Here the sample spans approximately 90,000 clones, around 9.2% being singletons. The entire patient cohort was treatment-naive prior to thyroid surgery. The sample comprised blood. V gene TRBV7-3 combines with J gene TRBJ2-2, with unresolved D. This receptor was taken from a female donor with papillary thyroid cancer or a benign thyroid nodule (not recorded which). Some clones in this sample may be carry-over from other donors' samples. The DNA for the CDR3 is TGTGCCAGCAGCTTAAGCGGCACCGGGGAGCTGTTTTTT. Translating gives CASSLSGTGELFF.